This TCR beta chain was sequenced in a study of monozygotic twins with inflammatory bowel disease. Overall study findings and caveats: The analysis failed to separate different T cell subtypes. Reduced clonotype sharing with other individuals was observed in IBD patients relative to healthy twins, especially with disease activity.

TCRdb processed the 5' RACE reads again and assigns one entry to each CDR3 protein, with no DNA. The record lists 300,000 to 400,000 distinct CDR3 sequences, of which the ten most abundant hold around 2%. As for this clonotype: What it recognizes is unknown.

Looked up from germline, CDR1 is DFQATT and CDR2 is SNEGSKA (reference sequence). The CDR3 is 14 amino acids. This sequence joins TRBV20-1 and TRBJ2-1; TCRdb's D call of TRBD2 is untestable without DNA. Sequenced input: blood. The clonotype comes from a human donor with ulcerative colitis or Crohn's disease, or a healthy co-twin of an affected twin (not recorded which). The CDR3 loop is CSAVAESSYNEQFF.